The 4 T cell receptor beta chains reported below all come from one sample, sequenced in a study of blood T cells in healthy people across ages. The authors ran a second PCR of 7 to 11 cycles using a sample-barcoded 5' primer and a J-beta primer mix. TCRdb independently ran MiXCR on the 5' RACE reads; one entry per CDR3 protein. The sample holds approximately 1,100,000 distinct CDR3 sequences; over 35% are singletons and the top ten take approximately 17%. Sequences were obtained from blood. Receptors were obtained from a woman aged 55-70 years in good health.

This clonotype was observed a handful of times. The chain recombines TRBV15 with TRBJ2-1; 7 bases fit TRBD2. Germline trimming cut 8 bases from V and 4 bases from J; bases unmatched to any gene: 17. CDR1 is LNHNV and CDR2 is YYDKDF in the germline V gene (reference sequence). CDR3 length equals 17 residues. The CDR3 loop reads CATSEGPPSGAYNEQFF. CDR3 coding DNA: TGTGCCACCTCCGAGGGCCCACCTAGCGGTGCGTACAATGAGCAGTTCTTC. The variable domain in full, with the rest retrieved from reference TRBV15 and TRBJ2-1, is DAMVIQNPRYQVTQFGKPVTLSCSQTLNHNVMYWYQQKSSQAPKLLFHYYDKDFNNEADTPDNFQSRRPNTSFCFLDIRSPGLGDTAMYLCATSEGPPSGAYNEQFFGPGTRLTVL.

This CDR3 reads CASSLGTDSSYEQYF. The DNA of the CDR3 is TGTGCCAGCAGCTTAGGGACGGATAGCTCCTACGAGCAGTACTTC. V gene TRBV11-2 combines with J gene TRBJ2-7, with D unclear. There are 15 residues in the CDR3. V lost 1 base and J 0 bases, leaving 10 bases between the germline ends. The germline gives CDR1 SGHAT, CDR2 FQNNGV. Combining the CDR3 with reference TRBV11-2 and TRBJ2-7 gives the whole variable domain EAGVAQSPRYKIIEKRQSVAFWCNPISGHATLYWYQQILGQGPKLLIQFQNNGVVDDSQLPKDRFSAERLKGVDSTLKIQPAKLEDSAVYLCASSLGTDSSYEQYFGPGTRLTVT.

This clonotype was seen more than once but under ten times. The rearrangement uses TRBV29-1 and TRBJ2-3; TRBD2 aligns across 14 bases. J gave up 1 base and V 5 bases, and 5 bases lay outside the gene matches. The germline gives CDR1 SQVTM, CDR2 ANQGSEA. This CDR3 has 16 residues. CDR3 region: CSVLGLAGVGTDTQYF. The CDR3, as DNA: TGCAGCGTTTTGGGACTAGCGGGAGTGGGCACAGATACGCAGTATTTT.

This clonotype was detected a few times. The V and J genes are TRBV20-1 and TRBJ2-1, with 11 bases lining up with TRBD2. CDR3 length: 15 residues. Germline V gene data show CDR1 as DFQATT and CDR2 as SNEGSKA (reference sequence). Unmatched junction bases numbered 5, after V lost 3 bases and J lost 4 bases. In nucleotides, the CDR3 is TGCAGTGCTAGGTGGGGACTAGCGGAGTACAATGAGCAGTTCTTC. The encoded protein is CSARWGLAEYNEQFF.